The source of this T cell receptor beta chain is a study of tumor-infiltrating lymphocytes in primary liver carcinoma. Study overall: Patients comprised men and women whose ages fell between 30 and 69 years.

Looked up from germline, CDR1 is MGHRA and CDR2 is YSYEKL. This CDR3 contains 14 residues. The approximately 20-31 mg bulk tissue piece was not sorted before simultaneous RNA and DNA extraction. Starting material of approximately 500 ng total RNA yielded TCR beta cDNA via a constant-region primer. Sequencing libraries for TCR beta derived from three nested multiplex PCR rounds that used slightly modified ARM-PCR. A C-beta reverse primer was combined with TRBV1-TRBV30 forward primers in the first two PCR rounds, and each round had roughly 9 cycles. TCRdb itself ran the multiplex PCR reads through MiXCR, one entry per CDR3 protein. The table has some 95,000 distinct CDR3 sequences, about 73% seen once. Note on this clonotype: Germline is not matched at one junction end, which may reflect a read error.

The specimen sequenced was tumor-adjacent normal liver tissue. This TCR was sampled from a man aged 35-49 years with primary liver carcinoma and hepatitis B virus infection. The chain has TRBV4-1 and TRBJ2-5; D might be TRBD1 (8 bases). The CDR3 bases are TGCGCCAGCAACCAGGACAGGGAGGGTGAGACCCAGCACTTC. The encoded protein is CASNQDREGETQHF.